What follows are 32 T cell receptor beta chains derived from one specimen sequenced in a study of T cells after yellow fever vaccination. MiXCR was run by TCRdb on the 5' RACE reads, yielding one entry per CDR3 protein. The table has about 230,000 distinct CDR3 sequences, 6.5% to 7.5% seen once. Sample: CD4+ T cells sorted from PBMCs, taken on the day of the yellow fever booster vaccination. Receptor source: a man younger than 45 who received the YFV17D yellow fever vaccine.

This clonotype was recorded a few times. V gene TRBV5-5 combines with J gene TRBJ2-2, with 11 bases that match TRBD2. The germline gives CDR1 SGHKS, CDR2 YYEKEE (reference sequence). The ends lost 4 bases at V and 7 bases at J; junction bases unmatched: 12. The CDR3 is 17 amino acids. The CDR3 is CASSQLIAGGPGGELFF. The CDR3 region has the DNA TGTGCCAGCAGCCAACTCATAGCGGGAGGGCCCGGCGGGGAGCTGTTTTTT.

This clonotype was counted many times. The V gene is TRBV7-2, the J gene TRBJ2-3; 12 nucleotides agree with TRBD2. This CDR3 has 17 residues. The V gene's germline CDR1 is SGHTA and CDR2 FQGNSA. V shed 2 bases and J 0 bases; nucleotides not matched to a gene: 3. Here the CDR3 reads CASSLKGTSGSTDTQYF. The CDR3 DNA reads as TGTGCCAGCAGCTTAAAAGGGACTAGCGGGAGCACAGATACGCAGTATTTT.

The chain has TRBV20-1 and TRBJ2-4; D is uncertain. Germline V gene data show CDR1 as DFQATT and CDR2 as SNEGSKA (reference sequence). The V end lost 1 base, the J end lost 6 bases, and 10 bases lay between the germline ends. The CDR3 length is 13 residues. Written as DNA, the CDR3 is TGCAGTGCTAGAGCTGCTAGTAGAAACATTCAGTACTTC. This gives the protein CSARAASRNIQYF.

At least ten counts were recorded for this clonotype. The J gene is TRBJ1-6, the V gene TRBV4-2; 10 positions match TRBD1. The CDR3 sequence is 16 residues long. V was clipped by 0 bases and J by 9 bases; unmatched bases: 5. Germline V gives CDR1 LGHNA, CDR2 YNFKEQ. CDR3 nucleotide sequence: TGTGCCAGCAGCCAAGAGGGGACAGGGGCGATTTCACCCCTCCACTTT. It yields the protein CASSQEGTGAISPLHF.

The chain links TRBV6-1 to TRBJ1-2; the D gene is possibly TRBD1 (6 bases). The germline V gene encodes CDR1 MNHNS and CDR2 SASEGT. CDR3 size: 14 residues. V was trimmed by 7 bases and J by 5 bases, leaving 17 bases between them. This chain's CDR3 is CASTPGTIRYGYTF. The DNA for the CDR3 is TGTGCCAGCACCCCCGGGACAATTCGTTATGGCTACACCTTC.

This clonotype was recorded at least ten times. The chain links TRBV6-2 or TRBV6-3 to TRBJ2-6; D uncertain. Between the trimmed V and J ends, which lost 3 bases and 1 base, there was a span of 13 bases. Germline V lookup: CDR1 MNHEY, CDR2 SVGEGT. The CDR3 runs 17 residues. For the CDR3, the DNA is TGTGCCAGCAGTTATGGGTTTCTGACATCTGGGGCCAACGTCCTGACTTTC. It translates to CASSYGFLTSGANVLTF.

This clonotype occurred a few times. The rearrangement joins TRBV14 to TRBJ1-2; 7 positions match TRBD1. Germline V gene data show CDR1 as SGHDN and CDR2 as FVKESK. V shed 0 bases, J shed 8 bases, and the junction held 3 bases outside the gene matches. The CDR3 totals 13 residues. This chain's CDR3 is CASSQDRGLGYTF. The DNA for the CDR3 is TGTGCCAGCAGCCAAGACAGGGGGTTGGGCTACACCTTC.

The gene calls are TRBV23-1 and TRBJ2-5, with D unclear. TRBV23-1 is recorded as an ORF, its role being uncertain. The CDR3 is 14 residues long. V gave up 0 bases and J gave up 1 base, with 6 bases separating them. Here the CDR3 DNA reads TGCGCCAGCAGTCAATCCCCGGCCCAAGAGACCCAGTACTTC. It specifies CASSQSPAQETQYF.

The V call is TRBV20-1, the J call TRBJ2-2; D call uncertain. Looked up from germline, CDR1 is DFQATT and CDR2 is SNEGSKA (reference sequence). V gave up 3 bases and J gave up 0 bases, with 8 bases separating them. The CDR3 consists of 14 residues. The CDR3 bases are TGCAGTGCTAGTAAGGAGCCGAACACCGGGGAGCTGTTTTTT. It specifies CSASKEPNTGELFF.

This chain uses TRBV4-3 with TRBJ1-2; possible D gene TRBD1, 5 bases. This CDR3 contains 14 residues. Trimming stripped 1 base from V and 6 bases from J, with 12 bases between. CDR1 and CDR2 (germline): LGHNA, YSLEER. For the CDR3, the DNA is TGCGCCAGCAGCCAAGGCCAACCGGGGGATGGCTACACCTTC. It translates to CASSQGQPGDGYTF.

This clonotype was observed many times. One junction end does not reproduce the germline sequence, and a read error may be involved. J is TRBJ2-5 and V is TRBV7-7; TRBD2 might be the D (6 bases). CDR3 size: 14 residues. Germline loops: CDR1 SSHAT, CDR2 FNYEAQ (reference sequence). The CDR3 DNA is TGTGCTAGCAGCCGGGGGAGAGTCGGGGAGACCCAGTACTTC. This encodes CASSRGRVGETQYF. Supplemented by reference TRBV7-7 and TRBJ2-5, the full variable domain reads GAGVSQSPRYKVTKRGQDVTLRCDPISSHATLYWYQQALGQGPEFLTYFNYEAQPDKSGLPSDRFSAERPEGSISTLTIQRTEQRDSAMYRCASSRGRVGETQYFGPGTRLLVL.

This chain uses TRBV19 with TRBJ2-3; D is unclear. Germline CDR1 and CDR2: LNHDA and SQIVND (reference sequence). CDR3 length equals 12 residues. The V and J ends lost 6 bases and 2 bases respectively, with 6 bases between them. The CDR3 nucleotides are TGTGCCAGTAGCGAGCTCACAGATACGCAGTATTTT. It specifies CASSELTDTQYF.

The genes are TRBV10-3 and TRBJ2-7; 10 bases fit TRBD1. This CDR3 is 13 amino acids long. J lost 5 bases, V lost 4 bases, and 2 bases had no gene match. CDR1 is ENHRY, CDR2 SYGVKD, per germline. The CDR3 here is CAISVTGGDEQYF. CDR3 nucleotides: TGTGCCATCAGTGTGACAGGGGGCGACGAGCAGTACTTC.

The rearrangement joins TRBV7-2 to TRBJ2-5; 7 bases map to TRBD1. Trimming at V came to 7 bases and at J to 7 bases, leaving 9 bases not matched to a gene. Germline V gene data show CDR1 as SGHTA and CDR2 as FQGNSA. This CDR3 spans 13 amino acids. CDR3 in DNA: TGTGCCAGCACCTCCCGGGACAGCGGGACCCAGTACTTC. Its translation: CASTSRDSGTQYF.

The V and J genes are TRBV7-9 and TRBJ2-7, with 9 bases identical to TRBD1. Looked up from germline, CDR1 is SEHNR and CDR2 is FQNEAQ (reference sequence). CDR3 length: 15 amino acids. Trimming removed 5 bases from V and 6 bases from J; junction bases left unmatched: 11. CDR3 protein: CASSAGTGPPSEQYF. CDR3 DNA: TGTGCCAGCAGCGCCGGGACAGGGCCTCCTAGCGAGCAGTACTTC.

This clonotype was seen many times. The V call is TRBV2, the J call TRBJ2-3; unclear D gene. V was clipped by 5 bases and J by 0 bases, with 9 bases between them. The germline CDR1 and CDR2 sequences are SNHLY and FYNNEI. The CDR3 consists of 14 residues. The CDR3: CASSPGPSTDTQYF. The CDR3 region has the DNA TGTGCCAGCAGTCCTGGGCCGAGCACAGATACGCAGTATTTT.

In this sample, this clonotype turned up many times. V is TRBV18 and J is TRBJ2-5; D ambiguous. CDR1 is KGHSH and CDR2 is LQKENI in the germline V gene. V lost 1 base, J lost 5 bases, and 8 bases lay in between. The CDR3 extends over 13 amino acids. Here the CDR3 reads CASSPRLLETQYF. CDR3 DNA: TGTGCCAGCTCACCACGGCTTTTGGAGACCCAGTACTTC.

This clonotype has a handful of counts. V gene TRBV24-1 combines with J gene TRBJ2-3; 13 bases agree with TRBD2. This CDR3 contains 18 residues. Germline assignment: CDR1 KGHDR and CDR2 SFDVKD. V dropped 2 bases and J dropped 4; count of bases not matched to a gene: 8. The CDR3, as DNA: TGTGCCACCAGTGATTGGCCCAGACTAGCGGGAGGAGCAGATACGCAGTATTTT. Protein sequence: CATSDWPRLAGGADTQYF.

This chain connects TRBV18 to TRBJ2-7; 8 bases are a match to TRBD1. Trimming took 4 bases from V and 0 from J; bases not matched to a gene: 8. Germline V gene lookup returns CDR1 KGHSH and CDR2 LQKENI. The length of the CDR3 is 16 residues. The CDR3 DNA reads as TGTGCCAGCTCACTCTCCAGGGACAGGAGCTCCTACGAGCAGTACTTC. Its translation is CASSLSRDRSSYEQYF.

This clonotype was seen ten or more times. The chain uses TRBV5-6 and TRBJ2-1; tentative D call: TRBD2 (6 bases). The V and J ends lost 0 bases and 0 bases respectively, with 13 bases between them. The CDR3 length is 17 residues. The germline gives CDR1 SGHDT, CDR2 YYEEEE. The CDR3 sequence is CASSLGGGAFSYNEQFF. DNA for the CDR3: TGTGCCAGCAGCTTGGGTGGAGGGGCCTTCTCCTACAATGAGCAGTTCTTC.

There are a few counts of this clonotype. The chain has TRBV4-1 and TRBJ2-1, with D uncertain. V was shortened by 0 bases and J by 3 bases, with 12 bases between the two germline ends. The CDR3 runs to 16 residues. Germline V CDR1 and CDR2: MGHRA, YSYEKL. Written as DNA, the CDR3 is TGCGCCAGCAGCCAAGACCTTTCTGGGCGCTACAATGAGCAGTTCTTC. Translating gives CASSQDLSGRYNEQFF.

The V call is TRBV9, the J call TRBJ1-5; tentative D call: TRBD1 (5 bases). CDR3 length: 14 amino acids. CDR1 SGDLS and CDR2 YYNGEE come from the germline V gene. The germline V and J ends were trimmed by 0 bases and 3 bases, with 7 bases remaining between them. CDR3 in DNA: TGTGCCAGCAGCGTAGGACAGAACAATCAGCCCCAGCATTTT. Protein: CASSVGQNNQPQHF.

The rearrangement uses TRBV19 and TRBJ1-3; unclear D gene. The CDR3 consists of 16 residues. The V end lost 5 bases, the J end lost 0 bases, and 14 bases lay between the germline ends. Per germline, CDR1 LNHDA and CDR2 SQIVND (reference sequence). The CDR3 spells CASSPRDRNSGNTIYF. Written as DNA, the CDR3 is TGTGCCAGTAGTCCCCGAGATAGAAACTCTGGAAACACCATATATTTT.

This clonotype occurred once. This rearrangement joins TRBV7-2 to TRBJ2-3; D tentatively fits TRBD1 or TRBD2 (6 bases each). The V end was cut by 3 bases, the J end by 0 bases, with 13 bases between. Germline CDR1 SGHTA, CDR2 FQGNSA. This CDR3 contains 16 residues. The CDR3 region has the DNA TGTGCCAGCAGCTTTCGGGGGACACAAAGCACAGATACGCAGTATTTT. This sequence encodes CASSFRGTQSTDTQYF.

This clonotype was counted only a few times. This rearrangement joins TRBV5-1 to TRBJ2-1, with TRBD2 matching over 9 bases. The CDR3 is made up of 16 amino acids. Germline-derived CDR1 and CDR2 are SGHRS and YFSETQ. V lost 5 bases and J lost 0; bases outside the gene matches: 6. The CDR3 DNA sequence: TGCGCCAGCAGATCCTTTAGCGGGAGCTCCTACAATGAGCAGTTCTTC. Protein sequence: CASRSFSGSSYNEQFF. Supplemented by reference TRBV5-1 and TRBJ2-1, the full variable domain reads KAGVTQTPRYLIKTRGQQVTLSCSPISGHRSVSWYQQTPGQGLQFLFEYFSETQRNKGNFPGRFSGRQFSNSRSEMNVSTLELGDSALYLCASRSFSGSSYNEQFFGPGTRLTVL.

This clonotype was picked up a small number of times. The chain uses TRBV24-1 and TRBJ2-2, with D uncertain. Germline V gives CDR1 KGHDR, CDR2 SFDVKD. V was clipped by 1 base and J by 6 bases, with 5 bases between them. CDR3 length: 13 amino acids. This CDR3 reads CATSDLRSGELFF. The CDR3 bases are TGTGCCACCAGTGATTTACGGTCCGGGGAGCTGTTTTTT.

The chain recombines TRBV20-1 with TRBJ2-3; 13 bases are a match to TRBD2. CDR1 is DFQATT, CDR2 SNEGSKA, per germline (reference sequence). V lost 5 bases to trimming and J lost 6 bases; unmatched junction nucleotides: 8. This CDR3 region has 15 residues. Here the CDR3 reads CSARRLAGGMDTQYF. The CDR3 nucleotides are TGCAGTGCTCGTCGACTAGCGGGGGGCATGGATACGCAGTATTTT.

The chain combines TRBV6-2 or TRBV6-3 with TRBJ2-7; maybe TRBD1 (6 bases). CDR1 MNHEY and CDR2 SVGEGT come from the germline V gene. CDR3 length: 14 amino acids. The V end was cut by 5 bases, the J end by 6 bases, with 17 bases between. CDR3 amino acids: CASSQGTRVGEQYF. The CDR3 coding sequence is TGTGCCAGCAGTCAGGGGACGAGAGTGGGCGAGCAGTACTTC.

This clonotype was found many times. The rearrangement links TRBV4-3 to TRBJ2-7; D is uncertain. The germline gives CDR1 LGHNA, CDR2 YSLEER. This CDR3 region has 14 residues. V dropped 1 base and J dropped 2 bases, with 9 bases sitting between them. The CDR3 sequence: CASSQARGAYEQYF. CDR3 bases: TGCGCCAGCAGCCAAGCACGAGGAGCCTACGAGCAGTACTTC.

Many counts were recorded for this clonotype. The rearrangement links TRBV29-1 to TRBJ2-3; TRBD2 agrees at 14 bases. The CDR3 is 15 residues long. The germline gives CDR1 SQVTM, CDR2 ANQGSEA. The V and J ends lost 7 bases and 5 bases, in that order; junction bases with no gene match: 8. The DNA of the CDR3 is TGCAGCGCGTCGGGACTAGCGGGAGAGATAGATACGCAGTATTTT. It translates to CSASGLAGEIDTQYF.

This clonotype showed up many times. The chain is built from TRBV6-1 and TRBJ2-1, with 9 bases identical to TRBD2. V dropped 6 bases and J dropped 13; count of bases not matched to a gene: 19. CDR3 length: 16 amino acids. Germline V lookup: CDR1 MNHNS, CDR2 SASEGT. The chain's CDR3 is CASRVLAGGTPSEQFF. The CDR3 DNA sequence: TGTGCCAGCAGGGTTTTGGCGGGAGGGACACCTTCCGAACAGTTCTTC.

This clonotype was picked up a small number of times. The chain is built from TRBV19 and TRBJ2-5; TRBD2 matches at 12 bases. V dropped 4 bases and J dropped 7; count of bases not matched to a gene: 10. The germline CDR1 and CDR2 sequences are LNHDA and SQIVND (reference sequence). This CDR3 has 16 amino acids. CDR3 amino acids: CASSTGLAGWEGTQYF. The CDR3 coding sequence is TGTGCCAGTAGTACGGGACTAGCGGGTTGGGAAGGGACCCAGTACTTC.